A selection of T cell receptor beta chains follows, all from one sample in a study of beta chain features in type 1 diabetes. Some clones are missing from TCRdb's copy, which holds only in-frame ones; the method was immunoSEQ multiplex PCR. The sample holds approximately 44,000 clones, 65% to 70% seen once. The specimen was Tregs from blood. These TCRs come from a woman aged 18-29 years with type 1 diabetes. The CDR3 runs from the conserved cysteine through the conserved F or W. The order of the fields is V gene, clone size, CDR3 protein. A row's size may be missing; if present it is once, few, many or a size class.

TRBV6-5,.,CASRGTGSADTQYF
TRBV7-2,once,CASRAPNGRTDTQYF
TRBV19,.,CASSIATKDYGYTF
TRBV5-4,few,CASSLGGPGVYYEQYF
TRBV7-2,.,CASSLGQGWGYTF
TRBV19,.,CATNGGFTGELFF
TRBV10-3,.,CAISHRDNTEAFF
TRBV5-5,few,CASSRGSYEQYF
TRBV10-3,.,CAIKGQENSPLHF
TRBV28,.,CASSTGQVNTEAFF
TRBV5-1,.,CASSLGLITSGSFNEQFF
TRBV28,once,CASRDYNTGELFF
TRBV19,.,CASRTSGNNEQFF
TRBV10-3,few,CAITGGQGAKDGYTF
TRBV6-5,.,CASSPRGGANVLTF
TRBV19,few,CASTEGATISGANVLTF
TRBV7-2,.,CASSLGTGVNGELFF
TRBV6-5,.,CASRAGGYADTQYF
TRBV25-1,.,CASSAKYEQFF
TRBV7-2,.,CASSLFRLAGGEEQFF
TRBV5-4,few,CASSFLGGGETQYF
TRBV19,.,CASTSRGGPYRENTEAFF
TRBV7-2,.,CASSLVPAGEQYF
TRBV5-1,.,CASSLDGRPGSPLHF
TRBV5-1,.,CASSGRDRVEAGELFF
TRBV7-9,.,CASSASYEQYF
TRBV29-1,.,CSVKPGIEAFF
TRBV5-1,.,CASSSGLAGVETQYF
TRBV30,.,CAWSPPGGYTF
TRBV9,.,CASSPRGQIVRANYGYTF
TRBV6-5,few,CASRSGTVNYGYTF
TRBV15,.,CATSRGEGAGNEQFF
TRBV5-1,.,CASSPRTVTYEQYF
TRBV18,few,CASRQGPIYNEQFF
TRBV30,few,CAWSIRGIAYEQYF
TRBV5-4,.,CASSLGTSGSSEQFF
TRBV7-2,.,CASSLGARDRFNEQYF
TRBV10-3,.,CAISEAQSTDTQYF
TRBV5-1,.,CASSRQGIWSYTF
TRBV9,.,CASSVGPGQGAYEQYF
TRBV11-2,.,CASRVGQGPGNTIYF
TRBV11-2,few,CASSLEALAGEAVSKNIQYF
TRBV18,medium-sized,CASSRGQGETQYF
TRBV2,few,CASTRTAGPSYEQYF
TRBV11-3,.,CASSSSSGGDTIYF
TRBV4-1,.,CASSPPDRSSYNEQFF
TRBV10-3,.,CAITAGATSYNEQFF
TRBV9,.,CASSVSGGSSYNEQFF